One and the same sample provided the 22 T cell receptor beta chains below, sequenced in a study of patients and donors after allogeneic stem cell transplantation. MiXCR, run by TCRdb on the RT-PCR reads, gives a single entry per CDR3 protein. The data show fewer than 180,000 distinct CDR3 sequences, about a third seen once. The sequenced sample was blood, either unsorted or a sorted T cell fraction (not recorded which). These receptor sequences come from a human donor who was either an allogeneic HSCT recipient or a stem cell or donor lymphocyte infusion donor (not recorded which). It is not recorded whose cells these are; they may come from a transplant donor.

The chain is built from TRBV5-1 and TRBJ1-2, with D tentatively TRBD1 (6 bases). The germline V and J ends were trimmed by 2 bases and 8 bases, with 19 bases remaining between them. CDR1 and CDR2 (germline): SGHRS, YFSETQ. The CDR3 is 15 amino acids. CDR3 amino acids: CASSFAGTLRGGYTF. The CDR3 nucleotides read TGCGCCAGCAGCTTCGCTGGGACGCTCAGGGGAGGCTACACCTTC.

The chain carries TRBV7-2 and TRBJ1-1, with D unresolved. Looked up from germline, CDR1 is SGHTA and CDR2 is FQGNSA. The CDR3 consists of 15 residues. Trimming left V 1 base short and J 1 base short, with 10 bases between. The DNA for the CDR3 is TGTGCCAGCAGCTTAGTGGGTCACCCGAACACTGAAGCTTTCTTT. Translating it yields CASSLVGHPNTEAFF.

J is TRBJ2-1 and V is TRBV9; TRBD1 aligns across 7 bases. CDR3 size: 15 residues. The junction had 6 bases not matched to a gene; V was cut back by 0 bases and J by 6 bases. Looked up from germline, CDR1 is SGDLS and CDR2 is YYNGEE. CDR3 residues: CASSVGDSSGNEQFF. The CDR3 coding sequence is TGTGCCAGCAGCGTAGGGGACAGTTCGGGCAATGAGCAGTTCTTC.

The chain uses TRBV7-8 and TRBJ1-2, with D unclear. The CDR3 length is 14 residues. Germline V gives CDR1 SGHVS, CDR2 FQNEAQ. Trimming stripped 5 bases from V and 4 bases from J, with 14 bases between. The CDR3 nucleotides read TGTGCCAGCAGCCCGGAGGAACCACGCTATGGCTACACCTTC. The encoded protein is CASSPEEPRYGYTF.

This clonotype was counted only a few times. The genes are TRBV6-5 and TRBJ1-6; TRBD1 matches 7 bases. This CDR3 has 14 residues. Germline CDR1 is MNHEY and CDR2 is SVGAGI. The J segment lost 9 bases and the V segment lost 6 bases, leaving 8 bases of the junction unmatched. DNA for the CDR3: TGTGCCAGCAGAGGGGACAGCCTAGGTTCACCCCTCCACTTT. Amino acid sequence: CASRGDSLGSPLHF.

DNA for the CDR3: TGTGCCAGCAGCGACACAACGACGTACCCAAGGTTT. Its translation: CASSDTTTYPRF. The chain has TRBV21-1 and TRBJ1-4. TRBV21-1 is a documented pseudogene. The CDR3 covers 12 residues.

CDR3 bases: TGTGCCAGCAGCCTGGGACAATCCGGGGAGCTGTTTTTT. It codes for CASSLGQSGELFF. V gene TRBV12-3 or TRBV12-4 combines with J gene TRBJ2-2, with a tentative D call TRBD1 (6 bases). The CDR3 sequence is 13 residues long. Trimming took 6 bases from V and 6 from J, leaving 11 bases between them.

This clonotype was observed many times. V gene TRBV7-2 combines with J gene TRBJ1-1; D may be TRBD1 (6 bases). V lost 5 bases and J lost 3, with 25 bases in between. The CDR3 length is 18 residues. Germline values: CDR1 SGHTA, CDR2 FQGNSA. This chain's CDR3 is CASSLHLNLRDIHTEAFF. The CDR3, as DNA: TGTGCCAGCAGCCTACACCTGAACCTCCGGGACATACACACTGAAGCTTTCTTT.

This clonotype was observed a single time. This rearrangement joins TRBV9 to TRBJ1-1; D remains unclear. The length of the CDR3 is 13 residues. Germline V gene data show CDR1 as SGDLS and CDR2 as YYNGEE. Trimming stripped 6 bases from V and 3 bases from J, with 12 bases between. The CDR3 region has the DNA TGTGCCAGCAATAGAGAGGGCGACACTGAAGCTTTCTTT. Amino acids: CASNREGDTEAFF.

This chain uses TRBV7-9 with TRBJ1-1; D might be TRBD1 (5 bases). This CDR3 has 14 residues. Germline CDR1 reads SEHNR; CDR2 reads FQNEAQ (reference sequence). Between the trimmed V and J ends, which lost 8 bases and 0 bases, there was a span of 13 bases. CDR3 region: CASRKKTVNTEAFF. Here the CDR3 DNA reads TGTGCCAGCCGCAAAAAGACAGTGAACACTGAAGCTTTCTTT.

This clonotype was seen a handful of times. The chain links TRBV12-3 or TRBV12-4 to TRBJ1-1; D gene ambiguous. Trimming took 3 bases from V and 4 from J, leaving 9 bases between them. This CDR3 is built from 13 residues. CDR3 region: CASSFGEATEAFF. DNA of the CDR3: TGTGCCAGCAGTTTTGGTGAGGCCACTGAAGCTTTCTTT.

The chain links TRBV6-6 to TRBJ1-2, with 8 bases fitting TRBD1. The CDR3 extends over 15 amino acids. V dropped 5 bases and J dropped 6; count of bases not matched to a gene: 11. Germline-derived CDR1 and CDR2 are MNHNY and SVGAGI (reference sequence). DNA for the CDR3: TGTGCCAGCAGTCAACTCCAGGGGGCCACCCATGGCTACACCTTC. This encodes CASSQLQGATHGYTF.

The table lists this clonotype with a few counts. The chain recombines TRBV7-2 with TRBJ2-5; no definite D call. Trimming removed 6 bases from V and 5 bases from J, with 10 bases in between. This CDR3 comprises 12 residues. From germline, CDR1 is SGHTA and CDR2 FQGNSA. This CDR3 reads CASSYTPETQYF. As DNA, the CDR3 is TGTGCCAGCAGTTATACGCCGGAGACCCAGTACTTC.

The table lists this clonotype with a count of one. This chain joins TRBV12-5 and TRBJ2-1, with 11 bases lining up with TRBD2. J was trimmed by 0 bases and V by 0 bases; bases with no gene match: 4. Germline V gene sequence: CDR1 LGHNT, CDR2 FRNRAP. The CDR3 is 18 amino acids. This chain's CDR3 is CASGLVRLAGSSYNEQFF. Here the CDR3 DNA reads TGTGCTAGTGGTTTGGTAAGACTAGCGGGGAGCTCCTACAATGAGCAGTTCTTC.

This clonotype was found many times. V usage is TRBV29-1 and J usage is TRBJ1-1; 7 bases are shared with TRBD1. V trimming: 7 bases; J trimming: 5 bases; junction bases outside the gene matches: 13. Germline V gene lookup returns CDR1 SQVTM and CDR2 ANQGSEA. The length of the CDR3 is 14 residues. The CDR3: CSAPGAGGSTEAFF. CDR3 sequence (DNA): TGCAGCGCCCCGGGGGCAGGGGGTAGTACTGAAGCTTTCTTT.

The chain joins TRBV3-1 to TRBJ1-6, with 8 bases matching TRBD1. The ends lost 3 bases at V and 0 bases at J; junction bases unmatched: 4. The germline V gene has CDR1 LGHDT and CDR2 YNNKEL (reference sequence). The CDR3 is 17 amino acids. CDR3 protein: CASSQTGESSYNSPLHF. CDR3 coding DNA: TGTGCCAGCAGCCAGACAGGGGAGAGCTCCTATAATTCACCCCTCCACTTT.

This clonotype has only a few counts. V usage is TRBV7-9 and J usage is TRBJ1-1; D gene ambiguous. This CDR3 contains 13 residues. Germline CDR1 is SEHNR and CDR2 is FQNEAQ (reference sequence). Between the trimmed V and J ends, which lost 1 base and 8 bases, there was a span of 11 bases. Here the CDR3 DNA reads TGTGCCAGCAGCTTAGGTCAGCGGCCAGAAGCTTTCTTT. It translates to CASSLGQRPEAFF.

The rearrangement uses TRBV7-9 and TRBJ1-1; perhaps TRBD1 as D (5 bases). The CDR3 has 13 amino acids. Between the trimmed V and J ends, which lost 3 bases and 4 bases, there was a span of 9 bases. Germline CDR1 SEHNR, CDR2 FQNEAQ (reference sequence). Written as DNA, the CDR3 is TGTGCCAGCAGCTTTTCAGGGCCCACTGAAGCTTTCTTT. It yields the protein CASSFSGPTEAFF.

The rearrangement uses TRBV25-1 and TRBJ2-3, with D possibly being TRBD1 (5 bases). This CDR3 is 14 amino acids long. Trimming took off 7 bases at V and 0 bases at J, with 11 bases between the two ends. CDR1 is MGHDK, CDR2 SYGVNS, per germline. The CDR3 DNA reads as TGTGCCAGCACCCCAGGGTTTAGCACAGATACGCAGTATTTT. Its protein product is CASTPGFSTDTQYF.

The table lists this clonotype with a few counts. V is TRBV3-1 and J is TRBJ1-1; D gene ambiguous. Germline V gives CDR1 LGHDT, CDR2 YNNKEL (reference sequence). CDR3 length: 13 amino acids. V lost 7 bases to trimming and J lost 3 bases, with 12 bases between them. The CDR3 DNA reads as TGTGCCAGCACTCGGGTCGCGGACACTGAAGCTTTCTTT. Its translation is CASTRVADTEAFF.

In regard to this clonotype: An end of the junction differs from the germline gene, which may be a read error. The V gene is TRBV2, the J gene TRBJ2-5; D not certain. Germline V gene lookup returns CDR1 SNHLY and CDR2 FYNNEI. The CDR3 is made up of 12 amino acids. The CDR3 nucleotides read TGTGCCCCCGCCAAGGCTAAAGAGCCCCAGTACTTC. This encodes CAPAKAKEPQYF.

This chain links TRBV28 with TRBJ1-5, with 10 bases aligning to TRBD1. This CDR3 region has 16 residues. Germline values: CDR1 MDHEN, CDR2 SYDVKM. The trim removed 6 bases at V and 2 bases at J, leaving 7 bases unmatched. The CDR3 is CASSPTGGVGNQPQHF. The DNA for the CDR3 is TGTGCCAGCAGCCCGACAGGGGGCGTGGGCAATCAGCCCCAGCATTTT.